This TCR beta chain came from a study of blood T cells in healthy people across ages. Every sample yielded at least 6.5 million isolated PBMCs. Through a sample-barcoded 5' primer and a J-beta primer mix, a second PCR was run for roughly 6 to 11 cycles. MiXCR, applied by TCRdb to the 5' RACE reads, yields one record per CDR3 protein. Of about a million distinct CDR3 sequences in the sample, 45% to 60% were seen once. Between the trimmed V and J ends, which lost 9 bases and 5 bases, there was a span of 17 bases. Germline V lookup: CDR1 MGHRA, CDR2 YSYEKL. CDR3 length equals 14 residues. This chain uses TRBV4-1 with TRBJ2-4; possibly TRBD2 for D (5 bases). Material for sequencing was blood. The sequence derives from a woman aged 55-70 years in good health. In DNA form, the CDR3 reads TGCGCCAGTAGCGAAGTCGAGTCCCAAAACATTCAGTACTTC. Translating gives CASSEVESQNIQYF.